This T cell receptor beta chain was sequenced for a study of patients and donors after allogeneic stem cell transplantation. Each CDR3 protein is one row after TCRdb ran MiXCR on the RT-PCR reads. The sample records about a million distinct CDR3 sequences, roughly 18% being singletons. This clonotype was counted a few times. The clonotype was recovered from a human donor who was either an allogeneic HSCT recipient or a stem cell or donor lymphocyte infusion donor (not recorded which). It is not recorded whose cells these are; they may come from a transplant donor. The sequenced sample was blood, either unsorted or a sorted T cell fraction (not recorded which).

The CDR3 sequence: CASSGAPSGNTIYF. The CDR3 DNA reads as TGCGCCAGCAGCGGGGCTCCCTCTGGAAACACCATATATTTT. This chain joins TRBV5-1 and TRBJ1-3; TRBD1 is a possible D gene (5 bases). CDR3 length: 14 residues. Looked up from germline, CDR1 is SGHRS and CDR2 is YFSETQ. Trimming removed 4 bases from V and 0 bases from J, with 8 bases in between.